Described below is a single T cell receptor (beta chain) sequence and its context. Its recognized antigen is unknown. It has no much larger one-base neighbor in the sample; base qualities were not kept. The data belong to a study of blood T cell repertoires in COVID-19 (dated by TCRdb to about 2020). Regarding the research as a whole: Collaborator samples came from the United States, Italy and Spain and covered acute and convalescent phases of COVID-19. The material from the prospective study consisted of cDNA or gDNA derived from T cells, B-cell-depleted T cells, or PBMCs. Deeply sampled blood TCRbeta repertoires from subjects exposed to, actively infected with, or recovered from COVID-19 were included in the dataset. The repertoires were released in a freely available public database meant as a resource for research on the immune response to SARS-CoV-2. Samples came from the ongoing ImmuneRACE study (first 160 participants) plus 1,254 subjects from 6 global collaborators. Sample metadata almost always included a de-identified subject ID, COVID-19 status, age in years and sex. Where available, HLA class I and class II types were obtained from metadata supplied by the sample provider rather than from assay-based typing.

Overall study outcomes, separate from this receptor: Clinical and demographic metadata were provided uncurated, with the amount varying by source and participant.

TCRbeta CDR3 regions were amplified from genomic DNA using the immunoSEQ Assay, a bias-controlled multiplex PCR. The authors processed their data as follows. Nucleated cell counts per sample were estimated from amplification of reference gene primers within the assay. To quantify the absolute abundance of each unique TCRbeta CDR3 rearrangement, sequence reads were collapsed and filtered. Productive Simpson clonality was computed per sample as the square root of Simpson's diversity index over productive rearrangements. The clones in this table, taken by TCRdb from immuneACCESS, are in-frame only. Not every clone is retained; where verified, under half of the shortfall comes from an unresolved V gene, and the cause of the rest is unknown. Clone size and the V and J calls come from that table; the DNA yielded D and trimming. This sample has around 130,000 clones in its table, and 80% to 85% of those were observed once. Together, the top ten hold about 4% of the sample.

Whole blood was collected in K2EDTA tubes by collaborating institutions according to the institutions' own protocols. For TCRbeta analysis, collaborators shipped samples as frozen whole blood, isolated PBMCs, or DNA extracted from either of those sample types. The CDR3 measures 15 amino acids from cysteine to phenylalanine. This entry keeps only the CDR3 DNA: 45 bases, framed from base 1. CDR1 MNHEY and CDR2 SVGAGI were looked up in the germline V gene. The junction shows trimming of 8 bases on V and 8 bases on J, and the gene matches do not reach 11 bases of it. The receptor comes from a woman older than 75 with acute or convalescent COVID-19. Source material: peripheral blood. The chain links TRBV6-5 with TRBJ2-1, with TRBD2 identical over 11 junction bases. The CDR3 has the sequence CASSQGLAGFHEQFF. The DNA is TGTGCCAGCTCCCAAGGACTAGCGGGTTTCCATGAGCAGTTCTTC.